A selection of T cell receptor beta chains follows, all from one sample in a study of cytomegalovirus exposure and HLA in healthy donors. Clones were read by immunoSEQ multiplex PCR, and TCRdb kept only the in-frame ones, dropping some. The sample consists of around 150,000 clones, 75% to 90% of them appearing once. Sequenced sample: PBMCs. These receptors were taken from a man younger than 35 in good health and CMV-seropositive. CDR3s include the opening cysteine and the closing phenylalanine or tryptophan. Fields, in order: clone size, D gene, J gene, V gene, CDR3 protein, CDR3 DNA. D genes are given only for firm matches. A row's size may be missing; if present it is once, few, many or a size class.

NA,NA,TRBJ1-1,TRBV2,CASGLSSGGAFF,TGTGCCAGCGGGTTAAGTAGCGGTGGAGCTTTCTTT
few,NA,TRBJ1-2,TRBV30,CAWSVTGFNYGYTF,TGTGCCTGGAGTGTAACAGGCTTTAACTATGGCTACACCTTC
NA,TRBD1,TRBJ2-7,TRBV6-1,CASTTTGIATYEQYF,TGTGCCAGCACCACGACAGGGATAGCCACCTACGAGCAGTACTTC
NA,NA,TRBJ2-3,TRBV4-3,CASSQRLAAADTQYF,TGCGCCAGCAGCCAAAGGTTAGCGGCCGCTGATACGCAGTATTTT
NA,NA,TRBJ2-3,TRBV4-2,CASSQARGGTDTQYF,TGTGCCAGCAGCCAGGCGCGGGGTGGGACAGATACGCAGTATTTT
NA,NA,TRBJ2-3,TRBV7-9,CSSSDTSRSTDTQYF,TGTTCCAGCAGCGACACTAGCCGAAGCACAGATACGCAGTATTTT
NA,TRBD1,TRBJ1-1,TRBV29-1,CSVTGLNTEAFF,TGCAGCGTGACAGGGCTGAACACTGAAGCTTTCTTT
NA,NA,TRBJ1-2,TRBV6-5,CASSYADYGYTF,TGTGCCAGCAGTTACGCAGACTATGGCTACACCTTC
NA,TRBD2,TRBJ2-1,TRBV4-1,CASSQDLAGLVGNEQFF,TGCGCCAGCAGCCAAGATCTAGCGGGACTGGTTGGCAATGAGCAGTTCTTC
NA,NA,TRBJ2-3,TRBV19,CASSILALKTDTQYF,TGTGCCAGTAGTATATTGGCCCTCAAGACAGATACGCAGTATTTT
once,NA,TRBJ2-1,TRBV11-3,CASSQGLDGSYNEQFF,TGTGCCAGCAGCCAGGGGTTGGATGGATCCTACAATGAGCAGTTCTTC
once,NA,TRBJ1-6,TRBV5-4,CAREGHGNSPLHF,TGTGCGAGAGAGGGACATGGGAATTCACCCCTCCACTTT
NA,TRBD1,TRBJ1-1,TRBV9,CASSGDFGTANTEAFF,TGTGCCAGCAGCGGAGATTTTGGGACAGCGAACACTGAAGCTTTCTTT
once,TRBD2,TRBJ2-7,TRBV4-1,CASGREAGVSYEQYF,TGCGCCAGCGGTAGGGAAGCGGGGGTATCCTACGAGCAGTACTTC
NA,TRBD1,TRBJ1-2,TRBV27,CASSLDGTGGAVYTF,TGTGCCAGCAGTCTAGACGGGACAGGGGGCGCCGTCTACACCTTC
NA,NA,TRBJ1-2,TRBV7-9,CASSPGPGAGYGYTF,TGTGCCAGCAGCCCGGGGCCAGGGGCTGGCTATGGCTACACCTTC
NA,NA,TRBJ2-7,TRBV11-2,CASSRGQGAYEQYF,TGTGCCAGCAGCCGGGGGCAGGGGGCCTACGAGCAGTACTTC
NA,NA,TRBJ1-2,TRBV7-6,CASSATGGPNYGYTF,TGTGCCAGCAGCGCGACCGGGGGACCTAACTATGGCTACACCTTC
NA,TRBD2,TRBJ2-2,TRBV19,CASSMWGLAGETGELFF,TGTGCCAGTAGTATGTGGGGACTAGCGGGGGAAACCGGGGAGCTGTTTTTT
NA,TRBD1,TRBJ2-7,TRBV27,CASSSRQGAWEQYF,TGTGCCAGCAGTTCCCGCCAGGGGGCATGGGAGCAGTACTTC
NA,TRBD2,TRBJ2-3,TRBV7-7,CASSAQTSGGTDTQYF,TGTGCCAGCAGCGCCCAGACTAGCGGGGGCACAGATACGCAGTATTTT
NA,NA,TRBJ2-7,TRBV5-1,CASSPHPDSYEQYF,TGCGCCAGCAGCCCGCACCCCGACAGCTACGAGCAGTACTTC
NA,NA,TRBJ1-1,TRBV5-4,CASSSRAENTEAFF,TGTGCCAGCAGCTCCAGGGCGGAGAACACTGAAGCTTTCTTT
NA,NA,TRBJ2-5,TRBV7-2,CASTYNLQETQYF,TGTGCCAGTACATACAATCTCCAAGAGACCCAGTACTTC
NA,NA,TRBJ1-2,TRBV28,CASSLLTGSYGYTF,TGTGCCAGCAGTTTATTAACGGGAAGCTATGGCTACACCTTC
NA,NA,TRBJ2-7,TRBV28,CASSPRKRKDSYEQYF,TGTGCCAGCAGTCCTCGAAAACGAAAGGACAGCTACGAGCAGTACTTC
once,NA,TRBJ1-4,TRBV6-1,CASSVPGGKLFF,TGTGCCAGCAGTGTGCCGGGGGGAAAACTGTTTTTT
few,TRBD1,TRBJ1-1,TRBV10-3,CAISSDRADTEAFF,TGTGCCATCAGTTCGGACAGGGCGGACACTGAAGCTTTCTTT
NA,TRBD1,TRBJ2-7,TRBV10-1,CARDRDRVYEQYF,TGCGCCAGAGACCGGGACAGGGTCTACGAGCAGTACTTC
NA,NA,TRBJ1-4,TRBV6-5,CASSSLSTAANEKLFF,TGTGCCAGCAGTTCGCTGTCGACAGCTGCAAATGAAAAACTGTTTTTT
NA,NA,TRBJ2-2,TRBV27,CASSSSSGYTGELFF,TGTGCCAGCAGTTCTTCATCGGGGTACACCGGGGAGCTGTTTTTT
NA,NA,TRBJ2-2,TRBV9,CASSPYRKNTGELFF,TGTGCCAGCAGCCCATACAGGAAAAACACCGGGGAGCTGTTTTTT
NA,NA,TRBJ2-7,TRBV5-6,CASSLVQGGKSYEQYF,TGTGCCAGCAGCTTGGTACAGGGGGGGAAATCCTACGAGCAGTACTTC
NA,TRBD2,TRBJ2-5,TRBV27,CASSLSGTNTETQYF,TGTGCCAGCAGTTTATCCGGGACTAATACAGAGACCCAGTACTTC
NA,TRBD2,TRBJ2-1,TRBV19,CASSRSGGQNEQFF,TGTGCTAGTTCCCGGTCGGGGGGGCAAAATGAGCAGTTCTTC
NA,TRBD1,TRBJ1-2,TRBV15,CATSRDPSTGMGYGYTF,TGTGCCACCAGCAGAGATCCCTCGACAGGGATGGGCTATGGCTACACCTTC
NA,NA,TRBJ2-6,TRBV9,CASSYPRQGNSGANVLTF,TGTGCCAGCAGCTACCCCCGGCAGGGAAACTCTGGGGCCAACGTCCTGACTTTC
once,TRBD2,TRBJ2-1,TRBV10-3,CAISENAGVNEQFF,TGTGCCATCAGTGAGAACGCGGGAGTGAATGAGCAGTTCTTC
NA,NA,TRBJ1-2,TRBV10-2,CASSERQYGYTF,TGCGCCAGCAGTGAGAGACAGTATGGCTACACCTTC
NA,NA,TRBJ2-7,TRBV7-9,CASSPRQGYYEQYF,TGTGCCAGCAGCCCTAGGCAGGGGTACTACGAGCAGTACTTC
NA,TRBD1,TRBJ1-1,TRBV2,CASSETGRGGGVTEAFF,TGTGCCAGCAGTGAAACGGGGCGAGGGGGCGGGGTCACTGAAGCTTTCTTT
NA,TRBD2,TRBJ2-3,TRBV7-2,CASSHPLAGGDTQYF,TGTGCCAGCAGCCATCCCCTAGCGGGGGGGGATACGCAGTATTTT
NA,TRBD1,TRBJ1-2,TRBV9,CASSYGGGTGAGYTF,TGTGCCAGCAGCTACGGGGGCGGGACAGGGGCTGGCTACACCTTC
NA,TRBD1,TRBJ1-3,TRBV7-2,CASSFLTTGVADTIYF,TGTGCCAGCAGCTTCCTAACCACAGGGGTAGCGGACACCATATATTTT
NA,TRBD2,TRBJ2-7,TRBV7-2,CASSSTSGGPWGEQYF,TGTGCCAGCAGCTCGACTAGCGGGGGCCCCTGGGGCGAGCAGTACTTC
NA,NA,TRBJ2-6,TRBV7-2,CASSTQASGANVLTF,TGTGCCAGCAGCACCCAGGCCTCTGGGGCCAACGTCCTGACTTTC
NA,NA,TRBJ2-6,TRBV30,CAWSVGGTGANVLTF,TGTGCCTGGAGTGTAGGAGGGACTGGGGCCAACGTCCTGACTTTC
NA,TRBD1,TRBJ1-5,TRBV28,CASSHTGTGIQGNQPQHF,TGTGCCAGCAGTCATACCGGGACAGGGATACAAGGCAATCAGCCCCAGCATTTT
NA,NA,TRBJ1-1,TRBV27,CASSFGGMNTEAFF,TGTGCCAGCAGTTTCGGGGGAATGAACACTGAAGCTTTCTTT
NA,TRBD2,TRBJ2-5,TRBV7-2,CASSASGGQETQYF,TGTGCCAGCAGCGCCTCGGGGGGGCAAGAGACCCAGTACTTC
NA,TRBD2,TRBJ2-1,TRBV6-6,CASSYLITSGGVEQFF,TGTGCCAGCAGTTACCTGATAACTAGCGGGGGGGTGGAGCAGTTCTTC
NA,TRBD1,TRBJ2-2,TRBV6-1,CASSRQGVRTGELFF,TGTGCCAGCAGTCGACAGGGGGTTAGGACCGGGGAGCTGTTTTTT
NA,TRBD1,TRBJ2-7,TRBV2,CASSGTGLYEQYF,TGTGCCAGCAGTGGGACAGGGCTCTACGAGCAGTACTTC
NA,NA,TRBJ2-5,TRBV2,CASSRGGEFQETQYF,TGTGCCAGCAGTCGGGGCGGGGAGTTCCAAGAGACCCAGTACTTC
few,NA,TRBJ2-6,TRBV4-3,CASSQGDTSGGANVLTF,TGCGCCAGCAGCCAAGGGGACACCTCGGGGGGGGCCAACGTCCTGACTTTC
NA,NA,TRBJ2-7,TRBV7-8,CASSDYRDEQYF,TGTGCCAGCAGCGATTACAGGGACGAGCAGTACTTC
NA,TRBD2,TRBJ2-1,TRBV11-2,CASSSSPWAGGSTYNEQFF,TGTGCCAGCAGCTCCAGCCCCTGGGCGGGGGGCAGTACCTACAATGAGCAGTTCTTC